This T cell receptor (beta chain) emerged from a study of beta chain features in type 1 diabetes. Study conclusions and caveats: Shorter TCRB CDR3s, moderately but significantly so, marked every one of the four CD4+ subsets in Type 1 diabetes patients. Possible PCR preference for shorter templates applied equally to patients and controls. Among patients, naive, central memory and Treg TCRB repertoires appeared more similar than among healthy donors.

There was one heparinised blood draw per donor, averaging about 110 mL. Germline CDR1 reads SEHNR; CDR2 reads FQNEAQ (reference sequence). After removal of 5 bases from V and 2 bases from J, the junction contained 5 bases not matched to a gene. This CDR3 contains 14 residues. As regards this clone: Its specificity is not known.

Every isolated RNA sample was fully reverse transcribed, so sequencing captured expressed TCRB transcripts. Assay: immunoSEQ multiplex PCR; the TCRdb copy retains only in-frame clones and omits some. The repertoire holds 160,000 or so clones, with 7% to 9.5% as singletons. The TCR originated in a woman under 40 with type 1 diabetes. The rearrangement links TRBV7-9 to TRBJ1-2; 7 nucleotides line up with TRBD1. What was sequenced was central memory CD4+ T cells from blood. CDR3 nucleotide sequence: TGTGCCAGCAGCCCCTGGGACAGCAACTATGGCTACACCTTC. Encoded protein: CASSPWDSNYGYTF.